These 11 T cell receptor beta chains came from one sample sequenced in a study of blood T cell repertoires in COVID-19 (TCRdb year 2020). Libraries came from the immunoSEQ multiplex PCR assay. The table comes from immuneACCESS by way of TCRdb, which keeps in-frame sequences with V and J called. Part of the clones is missing from these tables; in studies checked, under half for an unresolved V gene and the rest for unknown reasons. For this sample the table gives 20,000 to 30,000 clones, of which approximately 77% were detected only once. The ten largest clones add up to over 13% of the sample. Input material: peripheral blood. The receptor source for this set is a man at least 80 years old with active or convalescent COVID-19.

The rearrangement uses TRBV7-9 and TRBJ2-2, with D perhaps TRBD2 (6 bases). The V end was cut by 5 bases, the J end by 1 base, with 14 bases between. This CDR3 spans 16 amino acids. The V gene's germline CDR1 is SEHNR and CDR2 FQNEAQ (reference sequence). CDR3 protein: CASSPRGTVNTGELFF. The CDR3 coding sequence is TGTGCCAGCAGCCCACGGGGGACTGTGAACACCGGGGAGCTGTTTTTT.

Here the CDR3 DNA reads TGTGCCAGCAGCTTAGTGGGACAGGGCGCCTACGAGCAGTACTTC. Encoded protein: CASSLVGQGAYEQYF. V usage is TRBV11-2 and J usage is TRBJ2-7; 9 nucleotides agree with TRBD1. Germline V gives CDR1 SGHAT, CDR2 FQNNGV. The CDR3 contains 15 residues. J was trimmed by 2 bases and V by 1 base; bases with no gene match: 3.

The chain employs TRBV7-9 and TRBJ1-2; 8 nucleotides agree with TRBD1. The V gene's germline CDR1 is SEHNR and CDR2 FQNEAQ (reference sequence). This CDR3 is built from 15 residues. Losses at the gene ends were 5 bases for V and 3 bases for J; bases not matched to a gene: 8. CDR3 DNA: TGTGCCAGCAGCCGTTACGCGACAGGGGACTATGGCTACACCTTC. This encodes CASSRYATGDYGYTF. Full variable domain (missing parts from reference TRBV7-9 and TRBJ1-2): DTGVSQNPRHKITKRGQNVTFRCDPISEHNRLYWYRQTLGQGPEFLTYFQNEAQLEKSRLLSDRFSAERPKGSFSTLEIQRTEQGDSAMYLCASSRYATGDYGYTFGSGTRLTVV.

The chain uses TRBV9 and TRBJ1-2; a weak D match, TRBD1 (6 bases). The CDR3 consists of 17 residues. Trimming stripped 1 base from V and 6 bases from J, with 22 bases between. The germline V gene has CDR1 SGDLS and CDR2 YYNGEE. Here the CDR3 reads CASSVLPRLDRSNGYTF. The CDR3 region has the DNA TGTGCCAGCAGCGTACTGCCCCGGTTGGACAGATCCAATGGCTACACCTTC.

This clone was counted once. V is TRBV11-2 and J is TRBJ2-3, with 7 bases identical to TRBD2. Losses at the gene ends were 0 bases for V and 5 bases for J; bases not matched to a gene: 8. CDR1 is SGHAT and CDR2 is FQNNGV in the germline V gene. CDR3 length: 16 amino acids. The CDR3 DNA reads as TGTGCCAGCAGCTTAGAAGCGGGAAGGTTCATAGATACGCAGTATTTT. Protein: CASSLEAGRFIDTQYF.

V is TRBV27 and J is TRBJ2-1; D gene ambiguous. The ends were cut back, 2 bases at V and 0 bases at J, with 8 bases in the middle. CDR3 length: 15 residues. Germline V gene data show CDR1 as MNHEY and CDR2 as SMNVEV (reference sequence). CDR3 nucleotides: TGTGCCAGCAGTTTAGAGGCTAGCTCCTACAATGAGCAGTTCTTC. Its translation is CASSLEASSYNEQFF.

The chain has TRBV5-6 and TRBJ2-7; 9 bases line up with TRBD1. Germline assignment: CDR1 SGHDT and CDR2 YYEEEE. This CDR3 spans 14 amino acids. V shed 2 bases and J 5 bases; nucleotides not matched to a gene: 5. CDR3 DNA: TGTGCCAGCAGCTTCACAGGGGGCGTAGACGAGCAGTACTTC. The encoded protein is CASSFTGGVDEQYF.

On this clone: A read error may produce the germline difference seen at one junction end. This chain uses TRBV9 with TRBJ2-1, with a tentative D call TRBD1 (5 bases). CDR3 length equals 14 residues. The germline V gene has CDR1 SGDLS and CDR2 YYNGEE. In DNA, the CDR3 is TGTGCCAGCAGCCCACGTTCAGGGTACACTGAGCAGTTCTTC. It translates to CASSPRSGYTEQFF.

V usage is TRBV7-2 and J usage is TRBJ2-5; D gene ambiguous. The CDR3 has 15 residues. CDR1 and CDR2 (germline): SGHTA, FQGNSA. Between the trimmed V and J ends, which lost 4 bases and 1 base, there was a span of 13 bases. The CDR3 sequence is CASSSYAGSQETQYF. DNA for the CDR3: TGTGCCAGCAGCTCGTACGCCGGGTCCCAAGAGACCCAGTACTTC.

The chain recombines TRBV6-2 or TRBV6-3 with TRBJ1-1, with 8 bases identical to TRBD1. This CDR3 has 18 residues. The V and J ends lost 3 bases and 1 base, in that order; junction bases with no gene match: 13. Germline-derived CDR1 and CDR2 are MNHEY and SVGEGT. This CDR3 reads CASSYSLGKGQENTEAFF. CDR3 DNA: TGTGCCAGCAGTTATTCATTGGGGAAGGGACAGGAGAACACTGAAGCTTTCTTT.

The V and J genes are TRBV7-2 and TRBJ1-2; 7 bases align to TRBD1. CDR1 is SGHTA, CDR2 FQGNSA, per germline. V was clipped by 6 bases and J by 8 bases; unmatched bases: 6. The CDR3 length is 12 residues. In DNA form, the CDR3 reads TGTGCCAGCAGTAGGGACAGCCCCGGCTACACCTTC. Translating it yields CASSRDSPGYTF. Drawing the rest from reference TRBV7-2 and TRBJ1-2, the complete variable domain is GAGVSQSPSNKVTEKGKDVELRCDPISGHTALYWYRQSLGQGLEFLIYFQGNSAPDKSGLPSDRFSAERTGGSVSTLTIQRTQQEDSAVYLCASSRDSPGYTFGSGTRLTVV.